This TCR beta chain emerged from a study of blood T cell repertoires in COVID-19. Study at large: Acute and convalescent COVID-19 samples came from the United States, Italy and Spain. T cells, B-cell-depleted T cells, or PBMCs supplied cDNA or gDNA.

In this sample, this clone turned up a few times. CDR1 is MDHEN, CDR2 SYDVKM, per germline. Trimming cost V 3 bases and J 10 bases, with 18 bases left between them. The CDR3 is made up of 14 amino acids. Seattle patients were enrolled while actively infected and followed longitudinally. Under the authors' procedure: Nucleated cell number was recorded as an estimate derived from reference gene primer amplification. Here immunoSEQ multiplex PCR was the method, and the copy in TCRdb shows in-frame clones only, minus some. V and J calls and clone size are copied from that table; D and trimming were computed from the DNA. The sample holds 200,000 to 250,000 clones; roughly 79% are singletons and the top ten take roughly 8%.

The chain links TRBV28 to TRBJ1-1; D unresolved. The clonotype was recovered from a woman of 80 years or more with COVID-19, enrolled during active disease. The sequencing sample was made of peripheral blood. The CDR3 bases are TGTGCCAGCAGTTTTCCCCCAGAGACTGGCAGAGCTTTCTTT. Translated, it gives CASSFPPETGRAFF.